Here is one T cell receptor (beta chain) with its context. Its antigen is still unknown. The repertoire was sequenced with immunoSEQ multiplex PCR; TCRdb's copy has only in-frame clones and lacks some. The data show a few hundred thousand clones, roughly 88% seen once. These data belong to a study of cytomegalovirus exposure and HLA in healthy donors. Study conclusions and caveats: It was reportedly the case that the classifier diagnosed cytomegalovirus status with high specificity and sensitivity.

This clonotype was obtained from a woman aged 30 to 39 in good health and CMV-seropositive. Material for sequencing was PBMCs.

CDR3 residues: CASSSGDEQFF. The DNA for the CDR3 is TGCGCCAGCAGCTCGGGGGATGAGCAGTTCTTC. The chain recombines TRBV5-1 with TRBJ2-1, with D maybe TRBD2 (6 bases). With 3 bases removed from V and 8 bases from J, the gap between germline ends came to 6 bases. In germline, CDR1 is SGHRS, CDR2 YFSETQ. The CDR3 consists of 11 residues.